The present entry profiles one T cell receptor (beta chain) with its context. This sample was taken from a study of Ad26.COV2.S vaccination and SARS-CoV-2 variants. The table came from immunoSEQ multiplex PCR; TCRdb's copy has only in-frame clones and leaves some out. The sample carries roughly 450,000 clones, roughly 90% recorded once. The CDR3 totals 15 residues. V gave up 5 bases and J gave up 5 bases; unmatched junction bases: 8. Per germline, CDR1 MNHNY and CDR2 SVGAGI (reference sequence). Indicated treatment: 19 received Ad26.COV2.S at low or high dose, single or two shots; about 5 received placebo; per-sample allocation not given. Day 63 after the first vaccine or placebo injection was the time point for sampling.

The sequences come from peripheral blood, collected in a trial of Ad26.COV2.S vaccine versus placebo. The sequence was collected from a person between 18 and 60 years old who received the Ad26.COV2.S COVID-19 vaccine or a placebo. This chain connects TRBV6-6 to TRBJ2-1, with TRBD2 identical over 8 bases. The CDR3: CASSRTSNANNEQFF. Here the CDR3 DNA reads TGTGCCAGCAGTCGGACTAGCAATGCCAACAATGAGCAGTTCTTC.